This record looks at one T cell receptor beta chain sequence and its context. These data are taken from a study of immune evolution from preneoplasia to lung adenocarcinoma. Whole-study context: HLA loss of heterozygosity: around 6.5% AIS, about 15% MIA, approximately 35% ADC, none AAH.

CDR3 length equals 14 residues. Trimming cost V 2 bases and J 3 bases, with 9 bases left between them. The germline gives CDR1 SGHTA, CDR2 FQGTGA. Premalignant or tumor cells were enriched by macro-dissection after pathologic assessment. Sequencing used immunoSEQ multiplex PCR; TCRdb keeps in-frame clones, though not all of them. This sample has some 10,000 clones, with roughly 82% found just once. The sample was FFPE minimally invasive lung adenocarcinoma tissue. This sequence was found in a person between 65 and 79 years old with lung adenocarcinoma. V and J are TRBV7-3 and TRBJ2-3, with D possibly TRBD1 on 6 matching bases. CDR3 loop: CASSLDRTTDTQYF. The CDR3 bases are TGTGCCAGCAGCTTAGACAGGACAACAGATACGCAGTATTTT.